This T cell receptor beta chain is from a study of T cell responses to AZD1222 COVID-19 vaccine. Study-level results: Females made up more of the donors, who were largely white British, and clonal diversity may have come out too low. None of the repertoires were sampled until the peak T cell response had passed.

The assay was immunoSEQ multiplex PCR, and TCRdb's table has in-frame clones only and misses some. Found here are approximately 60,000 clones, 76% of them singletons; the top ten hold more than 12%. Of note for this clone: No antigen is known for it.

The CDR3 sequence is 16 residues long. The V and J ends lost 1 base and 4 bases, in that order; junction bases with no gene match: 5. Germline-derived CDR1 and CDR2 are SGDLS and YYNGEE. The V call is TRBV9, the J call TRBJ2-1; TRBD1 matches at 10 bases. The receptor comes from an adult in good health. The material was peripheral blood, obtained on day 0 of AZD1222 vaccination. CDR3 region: CASSVRGTGVYNEQFF. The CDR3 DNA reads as TGTGCCAGCAGCGTAAGAGGGACAGGGGTTTACAATGAGCAGTTCTTC.